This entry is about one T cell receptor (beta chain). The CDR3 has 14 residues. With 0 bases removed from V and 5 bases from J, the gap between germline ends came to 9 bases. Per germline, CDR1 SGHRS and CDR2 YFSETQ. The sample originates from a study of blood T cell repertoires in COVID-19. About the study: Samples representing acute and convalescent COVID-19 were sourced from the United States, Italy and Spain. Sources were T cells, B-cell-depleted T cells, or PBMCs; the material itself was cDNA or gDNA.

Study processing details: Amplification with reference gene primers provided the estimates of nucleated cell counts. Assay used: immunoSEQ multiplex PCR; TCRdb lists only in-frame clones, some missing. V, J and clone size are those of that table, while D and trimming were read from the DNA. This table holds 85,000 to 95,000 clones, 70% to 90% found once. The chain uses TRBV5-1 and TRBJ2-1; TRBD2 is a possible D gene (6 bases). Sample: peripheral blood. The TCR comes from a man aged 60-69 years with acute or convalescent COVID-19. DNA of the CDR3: TGCGCCAGCAGCTTGGCGGAGGGGAACAATGAGCAGTTCTTC. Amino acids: CASSLAEGNNEQFF.